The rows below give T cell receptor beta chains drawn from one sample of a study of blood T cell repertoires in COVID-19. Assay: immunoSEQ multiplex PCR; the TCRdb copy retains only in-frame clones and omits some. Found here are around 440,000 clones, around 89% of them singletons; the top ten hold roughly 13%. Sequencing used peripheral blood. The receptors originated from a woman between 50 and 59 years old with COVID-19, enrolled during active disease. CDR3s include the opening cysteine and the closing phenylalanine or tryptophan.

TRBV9 CASSVDPAGVDEQYF
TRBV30 CAWMHRTNYGYTF
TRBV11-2 CASSLVSRNYGYTF
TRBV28 CASSRTRQIMNTEAFF
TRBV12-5 CASGLYRGSEAFF
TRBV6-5 CASSYWGTETNYGYTF
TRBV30 CAWGGTLLNTEAFF
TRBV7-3 CASSLGANTGELFF
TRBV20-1 CSASSYGYTF
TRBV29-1 CSVEGGANYGYTF
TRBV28 CASSYQQGALNTEAFF
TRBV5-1 CASSWGRLDGYTF
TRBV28 CASSLLAGGTEAFF
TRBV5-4 CASSGLTGNGYTF
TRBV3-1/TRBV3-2 CASSQGGSINIQYF
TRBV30 CAFIRVYGGGNTEAFF
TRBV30 CASRDRSYEQYF
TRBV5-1 CASSPGQIGNTIYF
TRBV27 CASSLGQGMGEQYF
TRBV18 CASSPFILGSDTEAFF
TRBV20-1 CSASTGDFNYGYTF
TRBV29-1 CSVDGPWETQYF
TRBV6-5 CASIPGQGHEQYF
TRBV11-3 CASSLGQNTEAFF
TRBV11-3 CASSLVAGGLNEQFF
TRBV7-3 CASSPGQGGSEAFF
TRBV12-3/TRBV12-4 CASSFGYTEAFF
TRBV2 CASTPYNEQFF
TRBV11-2 CASSLRAVDTGELFF
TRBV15 CATRKDRGLLDTQYF
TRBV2 CASSEFPSSYNEQFF
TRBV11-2 CASSLGGLAGGTDTQYF